These T cell receptor beta chains were read from a single sample in a study of T cells after yellow fever vaccination. TCRdb called the 5' RACE reads again in MiXCR, with one record for every CDR3 protein. The sample shows 300,000 to 400,000 distinct CDR3 sequences, under 15% of them seen only once. The starting material was CD4+ T cells sorted from PBMCs, obtained 15 days after the yellow fever booster vaccination. The receptors derive from a man between 18 and 35 years old who received the YFV17D yellow fever vaccine. Each CDR3 is given without its conserved first and last residue.

v_call	cdr3_length	cdr3_aa
TRBV29-1	12	SFGAAGTGNEQF
TRBV7-2	12	ASSQRVVADTQY
TRBV28	9	ASSLGFGYT
TRBV7-2	15	ASREGGHLGNNEKLF
TRBV20-1	12	SARDRSGSDEQF
TRBV29-1	11	SVRTRRADTQY
TRBV5-1	15	ASSLLGSGTHTGELF
TRBV2	13	ASSEFGKTYNEQF
TRBV29-1	11	SANDGAQETQY
TRBV12-3/TRBV12-4	11	ASSPRGGLEQF
TRBV5-1	12	ASSLATGQETQY
TRBV9	11	ASSVAFLDTQY
TRBV6-6	11	ASSSGWDQPQH
TRBV7-2	14	ASSPRTTGVVETQY
TRBV7-2	15	ASSLRLAGDRTDTQY
TRBV24-1	10	DTKGSTDTQY
TRBV7-9	12	ASRMQQGTGELF
TRBV12-3/TRBV12-4	11	ASSLGQHREQY
TRBV29-1	13	SVVGAPLGTDTQY
TRBV20-1	12	SAEDRGQDTEAF
TRBV11-3	16	ASSKGLAGNDGTDTQY
TRBV4-1	15	ASSQDHPASGAPKEF
TRBV20-1	10	SSDRQSYGYT
TRBV5-4	11	ASSQVGSYEQY
TRBV4-2	11	ASSTAGNTEAF
TRBV9	11	ASSGQTGEGYT
TRBV27	13	ASSWGLAPADTQY
TRBV5-1	12	ASSLEVGVNIQY
TRBV7-9	15	ASSPDPGRATNEKLF
TRBV7-6	12	ASSLLIGTGELF
TRBV5-1	16	ASSALTVSAGSGNEQF
TRBV7-9	13	ASSLGGDRTDTQY
TRBV4-2	12	ASSQSWGLGEQY
TRBV12-3/TRBV12-4	12	ASSFNSGGDTQY
TRBV4-2	13	ASSQGRGSGNTIY
TRBV7-8	12	ASSLGIAGETQY
TRBV5-1	16	ASSPNTPSGQQNYGYT
TRBV12-3/TRBV12-4	12	ASSTLGFTDTQY
TRBV7-9	10	ASSAVQETQY
TRBV21-1	13	ASSKITTDEETQY
TRBV5-1	12	ASSLAPTAYGYT